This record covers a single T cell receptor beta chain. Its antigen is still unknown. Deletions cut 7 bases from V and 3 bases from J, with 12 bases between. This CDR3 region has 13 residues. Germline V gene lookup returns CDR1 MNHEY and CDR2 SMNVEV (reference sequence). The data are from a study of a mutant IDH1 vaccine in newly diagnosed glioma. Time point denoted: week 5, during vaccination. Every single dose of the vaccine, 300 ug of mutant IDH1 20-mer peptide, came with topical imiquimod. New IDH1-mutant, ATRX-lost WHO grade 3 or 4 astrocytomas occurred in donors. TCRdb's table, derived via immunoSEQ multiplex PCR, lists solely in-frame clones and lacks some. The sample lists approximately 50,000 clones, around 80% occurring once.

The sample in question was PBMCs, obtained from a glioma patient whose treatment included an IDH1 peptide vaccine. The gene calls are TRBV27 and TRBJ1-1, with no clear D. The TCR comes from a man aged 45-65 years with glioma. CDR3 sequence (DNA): TGTGCCAGCACCTCGGGTCAGGACACTGAAGCTTTCTTT. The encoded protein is CASTSGQDTEAFF.